This T cell receptor (beta chain) was recorded in a study of technical replicates of blood from several donors. Profiling relied on immunoSEQ multiplex PCR, and the TCRdb table lists in-frame clones only, not all of them. This repertoire shows approximately 73,000 clones, 95% to 98% found once; its top ten account for roughly 0.33%. The CDR3 runs to 14 residues. Trimming removed 5 bases from V and 2 bases from J, with 15 bases in between. CDR1 is GTSNPN and CDR2 is SVGIG in the germline V gene (reference sequence). The specimen was T cells isolated from PBMCs. The chain links TRBV30 to TRBJ1-2; D might be TRBD1 (5 bases). The receptor comes from a human donor in good health. In DNA form, the CDR3 reads TGTGCCTGGGCAATTAAGAGACAGAACTATGGCTACACCTTC. Amino acid sequence: CAWAIKRQNYGYTF.